These T cell receptor beta chains were read from a single sample in a study of T cell responses to AZD1222 COVID-19 vaccine. Sequencing was performed with immunoSEQ multiplex PCR; in TCRdb, only in-frame clones are kept and a portion is missing. Altogether about 150,000 clones are present, approximately 87% being singletons, with the ten largest covering 5.5% to 6%. Sequences were derived from peripheral blood, sampled on day 0 of MenACWY control vaccination. Source of these receptors: an adult in good health. Both conserved end residues are part of each CDR3. Each record gives: V gene, J gene, clone size, D gene, CDR3 DNA, CDR3 protein. The D gene is left open where the match is weak. The size field is filled for only some rows; it gives once, few, many or a size class.

>TRBV7-3|TRBJ2-7|.|TRBD2
TGTGCCAGCAGCTTAGTCCTAGCGGGTCCTTCCGAGCAGTACTTC
CASSLVLAGPSEQYF
>TRBV4-3|TRBJ2-2|.|.
TGCGCCAGCAGCCAAGTGACCGGGGAGCTGTTTTTT
CASSQVTGELFF
>TRBV6-4|TRBJ2-3|once|TRBD1
TGTGCCAGCAGTCGGGACAGGAACACAGATACGCAGTATTTT
CASSRDRNTDTQYF
>TRBV12-3/TRBV12-4|TRBJ2-3|.|TRBD1
TGTGCCAGCAGGCAGGGGGCGCCAGATACGCAGTATTTT
CASRQGAPDTQYF
>TRBV27|TRBJ2-5|.|.
TGTGCCAGCAGTTTCCTCGGAGGGGCAGAGACCCAGTACTTC
CASSFLGGAETQYF
>TRBV7-8|TRBJ1-5|.|.
TGTGCCAGCAGCCCAAACCCGATGGGGCCCCAGCATTTT
CASSPNPMGPQHF
>TRBV18|TRBJ2-1|.|.
TGTGCCAGCTCACCCGCTGGCGGTAGCTCCTACAATGAGCAGTTCTTC
CASSPAGGSSYNEQFF
>TRBV10-2|TRBJ1-5|.|TRBD1
TGCGCCAGCAGTCCAACGGGGACAGGGGGCGATCAGCCCCAGCATTTT
CASSPTGTGGDQPQHF
>TRBV10-1|TRBJ2-2|.|TRBD1
TGCGCCAGCAGTGAGGGACAGGGGGTAGGCGGGGAGCTGTTTTTT
CASSEGQGVGGELFF
>TRBV2|TRBJ2-1|.|.
TGTGCCAGCCAGACTTGGACCAACAATGAGCAGTTCTTC
CASQTWTNNEQFF
>TRBV3-1/TRBV3-2|TRBJ1-5|.|.
TGTGCCAGCAGCCTTTCTCCGGTTCAGCCCCAGCATTTT
CASSLSPVQPQHF
>TRBV30|TRBJ1-2|.|.
TGTGCCTGGAGCAGCAAATCTAACTATGGCTACACCTTC
CAWSSKSNYGYTF
>TRBV7-8|TRBJ2-1|.|.
TGTGCCAGCAGCTTAATTCAGGGATCGCTTTACAATGAGCAGTTCTTC
CASSLIQGSLYNEQFF
>TRBV10-3|TRBJ2-1|.|TRBD2
TGTGCCATCAGAGGCGGTAGCGGGAAGGCTGAGCAGTTCTTC
CAIRGGSGKAEQFF
>TRBV5-1|TRBJ1-2|once|.
TGCGCCAGCAGCTTGGTGGCTCCCCCTGGGCATGGCTACACCTTC
CASSLVAPPGHGYTF
>TRBV11-2|TRBJ2-3|.|TRBD2
TGTGCCAGCAGCTTAGGTTTGAGCGGGAGAGCAGATACGCAGTATTTT
CASSLGLSGRADTQYF
>TRBV5-5|TRBJ2-3|.|TRBD2
TGTGCCAGCAGCTTTGGACTAGCGGGGGGTTACACAGATACGCAGTATTTT
CASSFGLAGGYTDTQYF
>TRBV19|TRBJ2-7|.|TRBD2
TGTGCCAGTAGAGGGGGTAGCGGGAGAAGCTCCTACGAGCAGTACTTC
CASRGGSGRSSYEQYF
>TRBV9|TRBJ2-1|.|TRBD2
TGTGCCAGCAGCTCGAGGACTAGCGGGAGAGAGCAGTTCTTC
CASSSRTSGREQFF
>TRBV19|TRBJ1-2|once|.
TGTGCCAGTAGTATAGATCGAAGACCTCATGGCTACACCTTC
CASSIDRRPHGYTF
>TRBV6-1|TRBJ1-2|.|.
TGTGCCAGCAGTGAAGTGGGGGGTCCATCCTATGGCTACACCTTC
CASSEVGGPSYGYTF
>TRBV6-5|TRBJ1-4|.|.
TGTGCCAGCACTCGGGACCCTGGAGGTGAAAAACTGTTTTTT
CASTRDPGGEKLFF
>TRBV6-5|TRBJ1-2|.|.
TGTGCCAGCAGTCGTCGACGCTCGATACAGGCGGGCTACACCTTC
CASSRRRSIQAGYTF
>TRBV29-1|TRBJ1-4|.|.
TGCAGCGTGGGGTCACAGGGATCTAATGAAAAACTGTTTTTT
CSVGSQGSNEKLFF
>TRBV5-5|TRBJ1-1|.|.
TGTGCCAGCAGCTGGGGGCGGGTCCCTAACACTGAAGCTTTCTTT
CASSWGRVPNTEAFF
>TRBV13|TRBJ1-2|.|.
TGTGCCAGCAGCTCAGAGACCCTTGTGGGACGCTATGGCTACACCTTC
CASSSETLVGRYGYTF
>TRBV11-3|TRBJ2-2|once|TRBD1
TGTGCCAGCAGCTCGGACAGGGGAACGAACACCGGGGAGCTGTTTTTT
CASSSDRGTNTGELFF
>TRBV5-6|TRBJ2-5|.|.
TGTGCCAGCACCCAACCAGCACAAGAGACCCAGTACTTC
CASTQPAQETQYF
>TRBV19|TRBJ1-5|.|TRBD1
TGTGCCAGTAGAACGACAGGGGGCGGTCAGCCCCAGCATTTT
CASRTTGGGQPQHF
>TRBV2|TRBJ2-5|.|TRBD2
TGTGCCGGCAAAGGCGGCCCGGGGGCGGGAGGGGAGACCCAGTACTTC
CAGKGGPGAGGETQYF
>TRBV10-3|TRBJ1-1|once|TRBD1
TGTGCCATCAGTGGAGGGGGACAGGGGGGGACTGAAGCTTTCTTT
CAISGGGQGGTEAFF
>TRBV2|TRBJ1-4|.|TRBD1
TGTGCCAGCAGAAGTGGACAGGGAAAACTGTTTTTT
CASRSGQGKLFF
>TRBV28|TRBJ1-5|.|.
TGTGCCAGCAGTCCCAGTAGAGGCGCTCAGCCCCAGCATTTT
CASSPSRGAQPQHF
>TRBV19|TRBJ1-5|once|.
TGTGCCAGTAGTATCATACTAGGGGCGAGCAATCAGCCCCAGCATTTT
CASSIILGASNQPQHF
>TRBV5-1|TRBJ1-4|.|TRBD1
TGCGCCAGCAGCCGTTCCGGGACAGGGACCGAAAAACTGTTTTTT
CASSRSGTGTEKLFF
>TRBV6-5|TRBJ1-2|few|.
TGTGCCAGCACTCTCGGGGGCTATGGCTACACCTTC
CASTLGGYGYTF
>TRBV10-3|TRBJ2-2|.|.
TGTGCCATCAGTGATTATGACACCGGGGAGCTGTTTTTT
CAISDYDTGELFF
>TRBV24-1|TRBJ1-4|.|.
TGTGCCACCAGTGACCGAGGGGGAAAACTGTTTTTT
CATSDRGGKLFF
>TRBV7-6|TRBJ2-7|.|TRBD1
TGTGCCAGCAGCTTAAGGGGGACAGGGGCCCTCGAGCAGTACTTC
CASSLRGTGALEQYF
>TRBV7-8|TRBJ1-6|.|.
TGTGCCAGCAGCCAAGCCTCGGTTTCACCCCTCCACTTT
CASSQASVSPLHF
>TRBV4-3|TRBJ1-2|.|TRBD1
TGCGCCAGCAGCCAAGAGACAGGGACCTATGGCTACACCTTC
CASSQETGTYGYTF
>TRBV7-9|TRBJ1-5|.|TRBD1
TGTGCCAGCAGCTCACAGGGGGCCAACAATCAGCCCCAGCATTTT
CASSSQGANNQPQHF
>TRBV5-1|TRBJ2-3|once|TRBD1
TGCGCCAGCAGTCAGGACAGGTTGGCGGATACGCAGTATTTT
CASSQDRLADTQYF
>TRBV29-1|TRBJ1-2|.|.
TGCAGCGCTAAAGCTAACTATGGCTACACCTTC
CSAKANYGYTF
>TRBV15|TRBJ2-1|.|TRBD1
TGTGCCACCAGCAGAGATCAGCAGGGGGTCGGTGAGCAGTTCTTC
CATSRDQQGVGEQFF
>TRBV9|TRBJ1-2|.|.
TGTGCCAGCACCAGGGGTCCTAACTATGGCTACACCTTC
CASTRGPNYGYTF
>TRBV4-3|TRBJ2-7|.|.
TGCGCCAGCAGCCAAGTGGCCGGTTCCTACGAGCAGTACTTC
CASSQVAGSYEQYF
>TRBV11-2|TRBJ2-7|few|TRBD2
TGTGCCAGCAGACCAACAGCGGGAGGGCCGGGAGAGCAGTACTTC
CASRPTAGGPGEQYF